These 23 T cell receptor beta chains share one sample of origin, sequenced in a study of blood T cells in healthy people across ages. With a J-beta primer mix and a sample-barcoded 5' primer, a second PCR ran about 6 to 11 cycles. MiXCR, run by TCRdb on the 5' RACE reads, gives a single entry per CDR3 protein. The table includes under 700,000 distinct CDR3 sequences, under 30% detected once. The same specimen was also included in a second study, on T cells of mothers and their children.

The sequenced sample was blood. These receptors all come from a boy aged 5-17 years in good health.

This clonotype turned up a few times. The chain carries TRBV5-1 and TRBJ2-1; a weak D match, TRBD2 (5 bases). The CDR3 extends over 11 amino acids. Trimming left V 4 bases short and J 9 bases short, with 8 bases between. In germline, CDR1 is SGHRS, CDR2 YFSETQ. This chain's CDR3 is CASSRGGEQFF. The CDR3 region has the DNA TGCGCCAGCAGCCGCGGAGGTGAGCAGTTCTTC.

The gene calls are TRBV10-3 and TRBJ1-4, with D possibly matching TRBD1 (6 bases). The CDR3 spans 13 residues. Trimming left V 11 bases short and J 5 bases short, with 15 bases between. The germline gives CDR1 ENHRY, CDR2 SYGVKD. The CDR3 loop reads CAAQQGWNEKLFF. CDR3 nucleotides: TGTGCCGCCCAACAGGGATGGAATGAAAAACTGTTTTTT.

The CDR3 reads CASSRIPKNTGELFF. The CDR3 nucleotides read TGTGCCAGCAGCCGCATTCCGAAGAACACCGGGGAGCTGTTTTTT. V usage is TRBV14 and J usage is TRBJ2-2; unclear D gene. V was trimmed by 4 bases and J by 1 base, leaving 10 bases between them. The germline CDR1 and CDR2 sequences are SGHDN and FVKESK. The CDR3 covers 15 residues.

This clonotype was counted between two and nine times. J is TRBJ2-3 and V is TRBV4-3; 9 bases are shared with TRBD2. This CDR3 has 17 amino acids. The germline V gene has CDR1 LGHNA and CDR2 YSLEER. The V and J ends lost 0 bases and 4 bases, in that order; junction bases with no gene match: 8. The CDR3 DNA follows: TGCGCCAGCAGCCAAGATCTGTCGACTAGCGGAGCAGATACGCAGTATTTT. Protein sequence: CASSQDLSTSGADTQYF.

This clonotype was detected a few times. The rearrangement uses TRBV7-9 and TRBJ2-3; 8 bases match TRBD2. The trim removed 5 bases at V and 0 bases at J, leaving 7 bases unmatched. The CDR3 has 16 amino acids. The germline CDR1 and CDR2 sequences are SEHNR and FQNEAQ (reference sequence). The CDR3 spells CASSKDRGGSTDTQYF. CDR3 coding DNA: TGTGCCAGCAGCAAGGATCGGGGGGGGAGCACAGATACGCAGTATTTT.

This clonotype was detected ten times or more. This clone may be a read error of a much larger clone one base away. The CDR3 here is CASSDGGATDTQYF. DNA of the CDR3: TGTGCCAGCAGTGACGGGGGGGCCACAGATACGCAGTATTTT. The gene calls are TRBV6-4 and TRBJ2-3, with D possibly being TRBD2 (7 bases). This CDR3 spans 14 amino acids. V gave up 2 bases and J gave up 2 bases, with 8 bases separating them. Germline V lookup: CDR1 MRHNA, CDR2 SNTAGT.

The chain employs TRBV2 and TRBJ1-1, with 9 bases identical to TRBD1. The germline CDR1 and CDR2 sequences are SNHLY and FYNNEI. The CDR3 totals 14 residues. With 6 bases clipped from V and 5 bases from J, the junction kept 7 bases outside the gene matches. As DNA, the CDR3 is TGTGCCAGCAGAGAGGACAGGGGTAGAACTGAAGCTTTCTTT. It specifies CASREDRGRTEAFF.

This clonotype was counted only a few times. The chain recombines TRBV6-4 with TRBJ2-1; TRBD2 matches at 14 bases. Losses at the gene ends were 3 bases for V and 6 bases for J; bases not matched to a gene: 4. CDR1 is MRHNA, CDR2 SNTAGT, per germline. CDR3 size: 16 residues. This chain's CDR3 is CASSERGLAGANEQFF. In nucleotides, the CDR3 is TGTGCCAGCAGTGAGAGGGGACTAGCGGGAGCCAATGAGCAGTTCTTC.

The V call is TRBV6-5, the J call TRBJ1-1; D remains unclear. This CDR3 contains 12 residues. Germline V CDR1 and CDR2: MNHEY, SVGAGI. Trimming took 5 bases from V and 0 from J, leaving 4 bases between them. In nucleotides, the CDR3 is TGTGCCAGCAGTGGCATGAACACTGAAGCTTTCTTT. Protein: CASSGMNTEAFF.

This clonotype appeared a few times. V and J are TRBV7-2 and TRBJ2-7; D is possibly TRBD1 or TRBD2 (5 bases each). The CDR3 spans 16 residues. V dropped 2 bases and J dropped 7 bases, with 21 bases sitting between them. Germline CDR1 SGHTA, CDR2 FQGNSA. The CDR3 region has the DNA TGTGCCAGCAGCTTACGATCACAAGTGGGGACGTTAGAGCAGTACTTC. It specifies CASSLRSQVGTLEQYF.

This clonotype has a handful of counts. The rearrangement links TRBV7-2 to TRBJ1-1; weak D call: TRBD1 (5 bases). The CDR3 contains 12 residues. Germline loops: CDR1 SGHTA, CDR2 FQGNSA. V was pared by 5 bases and J by 5 bases, with 9 bases between. CDR3 loop: CASSRWGTEAFF. In DNA, the CDR3 is TGTGCCAGCAGCCGCTGGGGGACTGAAGCTTTCTTT.

V is TRBV12-3 or TRBV12-4 and J is TRBJ1-1; D not certain. This CDR3 has 15 residues. The germline V and J ends were trimmed by 7 bases and 7 bases, with 22 bases remaining between them. The chain's CDR3 is CASTQRTATRGEAFF. The CDR3 DNA follows: TGTGCCAGCACGCAAAGAACCGCAACACGCGGTGAAGCTTTCTTT.

Only a few counts were recorded for this clonotype. V and J are TRBV20-1 and TRBJ1-4, with D possibly matching TRBD1 (5 bases). The CDR3 runs 19 residues. CDR1 and CDR2 from the germline V gene are DFQATT and SNEGSKA (reference sequence). V was cut by 4 bases and J by 1 base, with 25 bases left in between. The CDR3 nucleotides are TGCAGTGCTACCGGAAAAGGACATAAGATTCCTTTAACTAATGAAAAACTGTTTTTT. Protein product: CSATGKGHKIPLTNEKLFF.

This clonotype was recorded a few times. The chain couples TRBV27 to TRBJ2-4; 7 bases match TRBD1. The CDR3 is made up of 14 amino acids. Germline V CDR1 and CDR2: MNHEY, SMNVEV (reference sequence). V lost 6 bases and J lost 6; bases outside the gene matches: 8. The CDR3 spells CASSSGTERNIQYF. CDR3 bases: TGTGCCAGCAGCTCCGGGACAGAAAGAAACATTCAGTACTTC.

The genes are TRBV4-1 and TRBJ2-3; no clear D. The CDR3 totals 13 residues. Germline values: CDR1 MGHRA, CDR2 YSYEKL. Trimming removed 0 bases at V and 7 bases at J, with 8 bases between. CDR3 sequence reads: CASSQDQQYTQYF. The CDR3 DNA reads TGCGCCAGCAGCCAAGATCAACAATATACGCAGTATTTT.

The V call is TRBV20-1, the J call TRBJ2-3, with 7 nucleotides matching TRBD2. This CDR3 is built from 16 residues. CDR1 and CDR2 from the germline V gene are DFQATT and SNEGSKA (reference sequence). V shed 4 bases, J shed 1 base, and the junction held 11 bases outside the gene matches. The CDR3 region has the DNA TGCAGTGCTAAGTCATTTCTAGCGGAGGGCACAGATACGCAGTATTTT. Its translation is CSAKSFLAEGTDTQYF.

This clonotype was seen more than once but under ten times. The chain is built from TRBV20-1 and TRBJ2-7; weak D call: TRBD1 (5 bases). Germline CDR1 reads DFQATT; CDR2 reads SNEGSKA (reference sequence). Trimming removed 2 bases from V and 2 bases from J, with 7 bases in between. The CDR3 is 12 amino acids. The DNA for the CDR3 is TGCAGTGCTAGACTGGACACCTACGAGCAGTACTTC. Translated: CSARLDTYEQYF.

The chain combines TRBV20-1 with TRBJ1-1; 7 positions agree with TRBD1. V was clipped by 8 bases and J by 0 bases; unmatched bases: 15. This CDR3 spans 16 amino acids. CDR1 is DFQATT and CDR2 is SNEGSKA in the germline V gene (reference sequence). CDR3 DNA: TGCAGTCCTGGGAAGGGGGCAGCAAGCATGAACACTGAAGCTTTCTTT. It codes for CSPGKGAASMNTEAFF.

The chain has TRBV28 and TRBJ1-1; D is perhaps TRBD1 (5 bases). The CDR3 consists of 13 residues. Germline CDR1 is MDHEN and CDR2 is SYDVKM. Trimming pared 5 bases from V and 4 bases from J, leaving 11 bases between. The DNA of the CDR3 is TGTGCCAGCAGTCCCCCGGGACTCACTGAAGCTTTCTTT. This gives the protein CASSPPGLTEAFF.

This clonotype was picked up a small number of times. The V call is TRBV24-1, the J call TRBJ2-3; 7 bases map to TRBD1. The CDR3 consists of 15 residues. The germline V gene has CDR1 KGHDR and CDR2 SFDVKD. The J segment lost 3 bases and the V segment lost 2 bases, leaving 4 bases of the junction unmatched. CDR3 sequence reads: CATSDSTGPTDTQYF. The DNA of the CDR3 is TGTGCCACCAGTGATTCGACAGGGCCTACAGATACGCAGTATTTT.

J is TRBJ2-7 and V is TRBV20-1; unclear D gene. The CDR3 is 15 amino acids. In germline, CDR1 is DFQATT, CDR2 SNEGSKA (reference sequence). V was clipped by 0 bases and J by 0 bases, with 12 bases between them. CDR3 sequence: CSARDHGSSSYEQYV. CDR3 DNA: TGCAGTGCTAGAGATCACGGCTCAAGCTCCTACGAGCAGTACGTC.

This clonotype was counted many times. The genes are TRBV7-2 and TRBJ1-2, with TRBD1 matching 10 bases. V dropped 4 bases and J dropped 8; count of bases not matched to a gene: 4. The CDR3 extends over 13 amino acids. Germline V gives CDR1 SGHTA, CDR2 FQGNSA. Here the CDR3 reads CASSSDRGLGYTF. CDR3 nucleotide sequence: TGTGCCAGCAGCTCAGACAGGGGGCTCGGCTACACCTTC.

This clonotype turned up a few times. The chain combines TRBV9 with TRBJ2-5, with TRBD2 identical over 7 bases. The J call may be wrong; the DNA end is better matched by TRBJ2-1. CDR1 is SGDLS, CDR2 YYNGEE, per germline. This CDR3 region has 16 residues. The CDR3 spells CASSVDIGLAYNEQFF. DNA of the CDR3: TGTGCCAGCAGCGTAGACATAGGACTAGCCTACAATGAGCAGTTCTTC.